Listed below are T cell receptor beta chains from one sample, sequenced in a study of blood T cell repertoires in COVID-19. Some clones are missing from TCRdb's copy, which holds only in-frame ones; the method was immunoSEQ multiplex PCR. The table includes 140,000 or so clones, around 89% detected once. Input material: peripheral blood. The receptors shown here come from a human donor with COVID-19, enrolled during active disease. The donor label of this sample is uncertain. The CDR3 runs from the conserved cysteine through the conserved F or W. D genes are given only for firm matches. Only part of the rows carry a size: once, few, many, or a class if the clone is expanded.

clone_size: -
v_call: TRBV19
j_call: TRBJ1-2
d_call: -
cdr3_nt: TGTGCCAGTAGTTTCCTCGGGGTTGGCTACACCTTC
cdr3_aa: CASSFLGVGYTF

clone_size: -
v_call: TRBV7-9
j_call: TRBJ2-3
d_call: -
cdr3_nt: TGTGCCAGCAGCTCCGGGACACTCCACACAGATACGCAGTATTTT
cdr3_aa: CASSSGTLHTDTQYF

clone_size: -
v_call: TRBV6-5
j_call: TRBJ1-3
d_call: -
cdr3_nt: TGTGCCAGCAGGATGTCAGGATCTGGAAACACCATATATTTT
cdr3_aa: CASRMSGSGNTIYF

clone_size: -
v_call: TRBV10-3
j_call: TRBJ2-7
d_call: TRBD1
cdr3_nt: TGTGCCATCAGTGAAGTCCGGGACAGGGTGGGCTACGAGCAGTACTTC
cdr3_aa: CAISEVRDRVGYEQYF

clone_size: -
v_call: TRBV9
j_call: TRBJ2-2
d_call: -
cdr3_nt: TGTGCCAGCAGCGTAGTCGGGAACACCGGGGAGCTGTTTTTT
cdr3_aa: CASSVVGNTGELFF

clone_size: -
v_call: TRBV5-1
j_call: TRBJ2-2
d_call: -
cdr3_nt: TGCGCCAGCAGCCTAGGACAGGGCGGGGGCACCGGGGAGCTGTTTTTT
cdr3_aa: CASSLGQGGGTGELFF

clone_size: -
v_call: TRBV27
j_call: TRBJ1-6
d_call: -
cdr3_nt: TGTGCCAGCAGTTTATCTTTCGGGGGATCATCTTCCATCTCACCCCTCCACTTT
cdr3_aa: CASSLSFGGSSSISPLHF

clone_size: few
v_call: TRBV19
j_call: TRBJ2-3
d_call: -
cdr3_nt: TGTGCCAGTAGGGTTTTCCCACCGGAGACAGATACGCAGTATTTT
cdr3_aa: CASRVFPPETDTQYF

clone_size: few
v_call: TRBV4-1
j_call: TRBJ1-2
d_call: TRBD1
cdr3_nt: TGCGCCAGCAGCCAGCCCACACCTGAAGAGAACCGGGACAGAACAAATGGCTACACCTTC
cdr3_aa: CASSQPTPEENRDRTNGYTF

clone_size: -
v_call: TRBV4-2
j_call: TRBJ1-4
d_call: -
cdr3_nt: TGTGCCAGCAGCCAAGAACACGCAACTAATGAAAAACTGTTTTTT
cdr3_aa: CASSQEHATNEKLFF

clone_size: -
v_call: TRBV14
j_call: TRBJ2-7
d_call: TRBD1
cdr3_nt: TGTGCCAGCAGCCAGAGGACAGGGATGATCTACGAGCAGTACTTC
cdr3_aa: CASSQRTGMIYEQYF

clone_size: -
v_call: TRBV28
j_call: TRBJ2-7
d_call: -
cdr3_nt: TGTGCCAGCAGCCCCCCCCTGGCGGGAGAGCAGTACTTC
cdr3_aa: CASSPPLAGEQYF

clone_size: -
v_call: TRBV7-6
j_call: TRBJ2-7
d_call: TRBD2
cdr3_nt: TGTGCCAGCAGACAACTAGCGGGAGGCCCCTACGAGCAGTACTTC
cdr3_aa: CASRQLAGGPYEQYF

clone_size: -
v_call: TRBV3-1/TRBV3-2
j_call: TRBJ2-5
d_call: TRBD2
cdr3_nt: TGTGCCAGCAGCCAAGCGGGGGGTCAAGAGACCCAGTACTTC
cdr3_aa: CASSQAGGQETQYF

clone_size: -
v_call: TRBV11-2
j_call: TRBJ2-7
d_call: -
cdr3_nt: TGTGCCAGCAGCTTAGCCAGGACTTCCTACGAGCAGTACTTC
cdr3_aa: CASSLARTSYEQYF

clone_size: -
v_call: TRBV20-1
j_call: TRBJ1-1
d_call: -
cdr3_nt: TGCAGTGCTAGTGGAGGTAACACTGAAGCTTTCTTT
cdr3_aa: CSASGGNTEAFF

clone_size: few
v_call: TRBV18
j_call: TRBJ1-2
d_call: TRBD1
cdr3_nt: TGTGCCAGCTCACCAGGTGCAGGGGGGAACTATGGCTACACCTTC
cdr3_aa: CASSPGAGGNYGYTF

clone_size: -
v_call: TRBV19
j_call: TRBJ1-4
d_call: TRBD1
cdr3_nt: TGTGCCAGTAGTAGACAGGGAACTAATGAAAAACTGTTTTTT
cdr3_aa: CASSRQGTNEKLFF

clone_size: few
v_call: TRBV13
j_call: TRBJ1-5
d_call: -
cdr3_nt: TGTGCCAGCAGCTTAAAAGGGGATCAGCCCCAGCATTTT
cdr3_aa: CASSLKGDQPQHF

clone_size: few
v_call: TRBV12-3/TRBV12-4
j_call: TRBJ2-2
d_call: -
cdr3_nt: TGTGCCAGCAGTTTAGGAGGGACCGGGGAGCTGTTTTTT
cdr3_aa: CASSLGGTGELFF

clone_size: -
v_call: TRBV5-1
j_call: TRBJ2-2
d_call: -
cdr3_nt: TGCGCCAGCAGCTTGGCCCGGGTAGCGTCTGGGGGGGAGCTGTTTTTT
cdr3_aa: CASSLARVASGGELFF

clone_size: -
v_call: TRBV12-2
j_call: TRBJ1-2
d_call: -
cdr3_nt: TGTGCAAGTCGCCAGGATGGGGCAGCTCCTGCTAACTATGGCTACACCTTC
cdr3_aa: CASRQDGAAPANYGYTF

clone_size: -
v_call: TRBV7-2
j_call: TRBJ2-7
d_call: -
cdr3_nt: TGTGCCAGCAGCTCCGGGAGTTACGACGAGCAGTACTTC
cdr3_aa: CASSSGSYDEQYF

clone_size: few
v_call: TRBV27
j_call: TRBJ1-2
d_call: TRBD1
cdr3_nt: TGTGCCAGCAGTTTCGGACAGGGCTCTGGCTACACCTTC
cdr3_aa: CASSFGQGSGYTF

clone_size: -
v_call: TRBV9
j_call: TRBJ2-3
d_call: TRBD2
cdr3_nt: TGTGCCAGCAGCGTAGAACTAGCGGGGGGGCCGCATACGCAGTATTTT
cdr3_aa: CASSVELAGGPHTQYF

clone_size: -
v_call: TRBV5-6
j_call: TRBJ1-3
d_call: -
cdr3_nt: TGTGCCAGCAGCTCGGTCCCGGCCGGGGGAAACACCATATATTTT
cdr3_aa: CASSSVPAGGNTIYF

clone_size: -
v_call: TRBV30
j_call: TRBJ1-4
d_call: TRBD1
cdr3_nt: TGTGCCTGGAGGCCGGGACAGTACAATGAAAAACTGTTTTTT
cdr3_aa: CAWRPGQYNEKLFF

clone_size: -
v_call: TRBV19
j_call: TRBJ2-2
d_call: -
cdr3_nt: TGTGCCAGTAGTATGGCCCTCCTAGAGGAGCTGTTTTTT
cdr3_aa: CASSMALLEELFF

clone_size: -
v_call: TRBV6-5
j_call: TRBJ1-1
d_call: TRBD1
cdr3_nt: TGTGCCAGCAGTTACAAGGGGGCCGACACTGAAGCTTTCTTT
cdr3_aa: CASSYKGADTEAFF

clone_size: -
v_call: TRBV6-1
j_call: TRBJ1-6
d_call: -
cdr3_nt: TGTGCCAGCAGTGAATTGAGCTACGATTCACCCCTCCACTTT
cdr3_aa: CASSELSYDSPLHF

clone_size: -
v_call: TRBV7-3
j_call: TRBJ1-6
d_call: -
cdr3_nt: TGTGCCAGCAGCGCGGTTGGAACCTATAATTCACCCCTCCACTTT
cdr3_aa: CASSAVGTYNSPLHF

clone_size: few
v_call: TRBV24-1
j_call: TRBJ1-4
d_call: -
cdr3_nt: TGTGCCACCAGTATGCGAGGGGGAACTAATGAAAAACTGTTTTTT
cdr3_aa: CATSMRGGTNEKLFF

clone_size: -
v_call: TRBV11-2
j_call: TRBJ1-1
d_call: -
cdr3_nt: TGTGCCAGCACCCGGGCGGGGACTGAAGCTTTCTTT
cdr3_aa: CASTRAGTEAFF

clone_size: -
v_call: TRBV7-9
j_call: TRBJ2-3
d_call: -
cdr3_nt: TGTGCCAGCAGCCAGGGGGGAGATACGCAGTATTTT
cdr3_aa: CASSQGGDTQYF

clone_size: few
v_call: TRBV12-3/TRBV12-4
j_call: TRBJ1-2
d_call: -
cdr3_nt: TGTGCCAGCAGTTTATTCAGCGACTATGGCTACACCTTC
cdr3_aa: CASSLFSDYGYTF

clone_size: few
v_call: TRBV19
j_call: TRBJ1-1
d_call: -
cdr3_nt: TGTGCCAGTTTCGCGGGCAGGTCTGAAGCTTTCTTT
cdr3_aa: CASFAGRSEAFF

clone_size: -
v_call: TRBV7-9
j_call: TRBJ1-1
d_call: TRBD1
cdr3_nt: TGTGCCAGCAGCTTAGGGGGGACAGGGGGAGAGCCTGAAGCTTTCTTT
cdr3_aa: CASSLGGTGGEPEAFF